This T cell receptor beta chain derives from a study of CD8 T cells in ankylosing spondylitis. Study observations and caveats: Ankylosing spondylitis blood seemed to carry a telltale TCR beta motif made of fewer than ten highly homologous variants.

MiXCR was run by TCRdb on the 5' RACE reads, yielding one entry per CDR3 protein. Among 500,000 to 650,000 distinct CDR3 sequences listed, about 5% were seen once. Trimming took 0 bases from V and 0 from J, leaving 5 bases between them. The length of the CDR3 is 13 residues. The V gene's germline CDR1 is DFQATT and CDR2 SNEGSKA (reference sequence). This clonotype was recorded at least ten times. Its specificity is not known. The TCR sequence derives from a male donor with ankylosing spondylitis. Sequenced: blood, either unsorted or a sorted T cell fraction (not recorded which). The chain carries TRBV20-1 and TRBJ1-1; D gene ambiguous. The CDR3 nucleotides are TGCAGTGCTAGAGAACCACTGAACACTGAAGCTTTCTTT. It specifies CSAREPLNTEAFF.